These T cell receptor beta chains were read from a single sample in a study of breast tumors, draining lymph nodes, adjacent tissues. Each CDR3 protein gets one entry after TCRdb re-called the multiplex PCR reads with MiXCR. Altogether approximately 280,000 distinct CDR3 sequences are present, about 33% being singletons, with the ten largest covering roughly 1.2%. Input material: axillary lymph node tissue. These TCRs come from a female donor with breast cancer. Some clones in this sample may be carry-over from other donors' samples. The CDR3 runs from the conserved cysteine through the conserved F or W. The D gene is left open where the match is weak. The size of a clone is reported for some rows only, either as once, few or many, or as a class for expanded clones.

>many|TRBV5-6|TRBD1|TRBJ1-6
TGTGCCAGCAGCGGATCCGGGACAGATAATTCACCCCTCCACTTT
CASSGSGTDNSPLHF
>many|TRBV12-3/TRBV12-4|.|TRBJ2-1
TGTGCCAGCAGTTTAGGGGTAGGGTTATTCGATGAGCAGTTCTTC
CASSLGVGLFDEQFF
>many|TRBV6-5|.|TRBJ2-2
TGTGCCAGCAGGCCTAGAGCCGTTAACACCGGGGAGCTGTTTTTT
CASRPRAVNTGELFF
>many|TRBV25-1|TRBD2|TRBJ2-1
TGTGCCAGCAGTTCCCCGGCTAGCGGGAGAAGGTCCTACAATGAGCAGTTCTTC
CASSSPASGRRSYNEQFF
>many|TRBV7-9|.|TRBJ2-7
TGTGCCAGCAGCGAGAGGGGTGAGCTAGACTACGAGCAGTACTTC
CASSERGELDYEQYF
>.|TRBV4-1|TRBD2|TRBJ2-4
TGCGCCAGCAGCCAAGGCCTAGCGGGAGGGCCTGCCAAAAACATTCAGTACTTC
CASSQGLAGGPAKNIQYF
>many|TRBV15|.|TRBJ2-1
TGTGCCACCAGCAGAGGGCAGGGTTTAGGTGAGCAGTTCTTC
CATSRGQGLGEQFF
>many|TRBV5-1|.|TRBJ2-2
TGCGCCAGCAGCTTGCTCTCAGGGAACACCGGGGAGCTGTTTTTT
CASSLLSGNTGELFF
>few|TRBV27|TRBD1|TRBJ2-7
TGTGCCAGCAGGGACCGGGACAGGGTTAACGAGCAGTACTTC
CASRDRDRVNEQYF
>many|TRBV20-1|.|TRBJ2-5
TGCAGTGTCGGCAAAGTGGAAGGGACCTTACAAGAGACCCAGTACTTC
CSVGKVEGTLQETQYF
>.|TRBV27|TRBD1|TRBJ2-7
TGTGCCAGCACCCAGACAGGGGGCAAGTCCTACGAGCAGTACTTC
CASTQTGGKSYEQYF
>.|TRBV29-1|TRBD2|TRBJ2-5
TGCAGCGTTGATGTGGCGGGAGAAGAGACCCAGTACTTC
CSVDVAGEETQYF
>many|TRBV19|.|TRBJ2-5
TGTGCCAGTAGTACTTGGGGGACCCAGTACTTC
CASSTWGTQYF
>many|TRBV3-1|TRBD1|TRBJ2-5
TGTGCCAGCAGCCAAGAGCGAGGGGGCCACCAAGAGACCCAGTACTTC
CASSQERGGHQETQYF
>.|TRBV10-3|TRBD1|TRBJ1-6
TGTGCCATCAGTGCGGGAGCGGACGGGACAGGGGATTCACCCCTCCACTTT
CAISAGADGTGDSPLHF
>many|TRBV9|.|TRBJ2-7
TGTGCCAGCAGCTTAGACTCCTACGAGCAGTACTTC
CASSLDSYEQYF
>few|TRBV28|TRBD1|TRBJ1-3
TGTGCCAGCAGTTTAGCATTGGGACAGGGATCTGGAAACACCATATATTTT
CASSLALGQGSGNTIYF
>few|TRBV6-5|TRBD2|TRBJ2-1
TGTGCCAGCAGTTACGTTACTAGCGGGAGTTCCTACAATGAGCAGTTCTTC
CASSYVTSGSSYNEQFF
>many|TRBV7-2|.|TRBJ2-3
TGTGCCAGCAGTCGAATAGGAACAGATACGCAGTATTTT
CASSRIGTDTQYF
>many|TRBV20-1|TRBD2|TRBJ2-1
TGCAGTGCTCTAGCGGGGGGCTATGAGCAGTTCTTC
CSALAGGYEQFF
>.|TRBV5-1|TRBD1|TRBJ1-1
TGCGCCAGCAGCTGGAGCGGGACAGCGAACACTGAAGCTTTCTTT
CASSWSGTANTEAFF
>.|TRBV10-3|.|TRBJ2-1
TGCGCCATCAGTGAGTCGTCGGACTCCTACAATGAGCAGTTCTTC
CAISESSDSYNEQFF
>medium-sized|TRBV2|.|TRBJ1-2
TGTGCCAGCAGGACAGCAAAAAACTATGGCTACACCTTC
CASRTAKNYGYTF
>.|TRBV7-9|.|TRBJ2-7
TGTGCCAGCCTCACTAGGGGGGAGGGCCGTTCCTACGAGCAGTACTTC
CASLTRGEGRSYEQYF
>many|TRBV7-2|TRBD2|TRBJ2-7
TGTGCCAGCAGCTCGACTAGCGGGTTATACGAGCAGTACTTC
CASSSTSGLYEQYF
>many|TRBV20-1|.|TRBJ2-6
TGCAGTGCTAGAGGGGTTAGCTCTGGGGCCAACGTCCTGACTTTC
CSARGVSSGANVLTF
>many|TRBV4-1|.|TRBJ2-7
TGCGCCAGCAGCCAAGATGGGGGGCGCGACGAGCAGTACTTC
CASSQDGGRDEQYF
>.|TRBV29-1|TRBD1|TRBJ1-2
TGCAGCGTCACAGGGGGCGGGACAGGCCAATACCACAATGGCTACACCTTC
CSVTGGGTGQYHNGYTF
>few|TRBV27|.|TRBJ2-1
TGTGCCAGCATCAGCGGACCCTACAATGAGCAGTTCTTC
CASISGPYNEQFF
>many|TRBV7-2|TRBD2|TRBJ2-7
TGTGCCAGCAGCTTAGCCCGACTAGCGGGCGAAGTTGGGGAGCAGTACTTC
CASSLARLAGEVGEQYF
>many|TRBV20-1|TRBD2|TRBJ2-1
TGCAGTGCTAGAGTGGGAGCGGGAGGCTACAATGAGCAGTTCTTC
CSARVGAGGYNEQFF
>many|TRBV6-2/TRBV6-3|.|TRBJ1-5
TGTGCCAGCAAGGTGGGCAATCAGCCCCAGCATTTT
CASKVGNQPQHF
>.|TRBV20-1|TRBD2|TRBJ2-7
TGCAGTGTAGGGGCGGGAGAGGGCCTCCACGAGCAGTACTTC
CSVGAGEGLHEQYF
>many|TRBV3-1|TRBD1|TRBJ1-2
TGTGCCAGCAGCAACCTTTACAGGGGGTCCACCTTC
CASSNLYRGSTF
>many|TRBV5-1|TRBD2|TRBJ2-1
TGCGCCAGCACTTTAGCGGGCAACAATGAGCAGTTCTTC
CASTLAGNNEQFF
>many|TRBV11-2|.|TRBJ2-7
TGTGCCAGCAGCTTAGGTCTAGTGGGAGACGAGCAGTACTTC
CASSLGLVGDEQYF
>many|TRBV12-3/TRBV12-4|.|TRBJ1-5
TGTGCCAGCAGTTTAGATGCCGGGGAGTTTCAGCCCCAGCATTTT
CASSLDAGEFQPQHF
>.|TRBV24-1|TRBD2|TRBJ2-5
TGTGCCACCAGTGATTTGGCTAGCGGGAAAGAGACCCAGTACTTC
CATSDLASGKETQYF
>many|TRBV11-3|.|TRBJ2-1
TGTGCCAGCAGCTCCACTGGGGGAGTCGGGATAAATGAGCAGTTCTTC
CASSSTGGVGINEQFF
>.|TRBV20-1|.|TRBJ1-1
TGCAGTGCTCCACAACAGGGTATTTTCCACACTGAAGCTTTCTTT
CSAPQQGIFHTEAFF
>few|TRBV9|TRBD2|TRBJ2-5
TGTGCCAGCAGCGTAGGTGGAGCGGGAGAGACCCAGTCCTTC
CASSVGGAGETQSF
>.|TRBV20-1|.|TRBJ2-5
TGCAGTGCTAAGAACCGGGACCAAGAGACCCAGTACTTC
CSAKNRDQETQYF
>many|TRBV19|TRBD2|TRBJ2-2
TGTGCCAGTAGTATCACCGGGAGGGGCGGGGAGCTGTTTTTT
CASSITGRGGELFF
>many|TRBV13|TRBD1|TRBJ1-6
TGTGCCAGCAGCTCACATACAGGGGCGGGGAATTCACCCCTCCACTTT
CASSSHTGAGNSPLHF
>medium-sized|TRBV15|TRBD1|TRBJ2-3
TGTGCCACCAGCAGAGCACAGGGGGCAGATACGCAGTATTTT
CATSRAQGADTQYF
>.|TRBV10-3|TRBD2|TRBJ2-5
TGTGCCATCAGTGAGAGCGGGAGGGCCGGGGGAGAGACCCAGTACTTC
CAISESGRAGGETQYF
>.|TRBV5-1|.|TRBJ1-1
TGCGCCAGCAGCTTGTCCGGGAACACGAACACTGAAGCTTTCTTT
CASSLSGNTNTEAFF
>many|TRBV10-2|.|TRBJ2-5
TGCGCCAGCAGTAGTATCATACAAGAGACCCAGTACTTC
CASSSIIQETQYF
>many|TRBV11-2|.|TRBJ2-3
TGTGCCAGCAGCTTAGGCAGGGTAACAGATACGCAGTATTTT
CASSLGRVTDTQYF
>many|TRBV11-2|TRBD1|TRBJ1-6
TGTGCCAGCAGCTTAGGACAGGGTTCACCCCTCCACTTT
CASSLGQGSPLHF
>many|TRBV10-2|TRBD1|TRBJ2-7
TGCGCCAGCAGGGAAACAGGGGCTGTCTACGAGCAGTACTTC
CASRETGAVYEQYF
>.|TRBV28|TRBD2|TRBJ2-7
TGTGCCAGCTCGGAGGGGCGGGAGTTGCGACACGAGCAGTACTTC
CASSEGRELRHEQYF
>many|TRBV20-1|.|TRBJ2-7
TGCAGTGCTACCAAACAGAGCTACGAGCAGTACTTC
CSATKQSYEQYF
>many|TRBV14|TRBD1|TRBJ1-4
TGTGCCAGCAGCCAAGACGGGGACAGTGTTGAAAAACTGTTTTTT
CASSQDGDSVEKLFF
>.|TRBV5-6|.|TRBJ2-4
TGTGCCAGCAGCCCAATAGCCGGAGGCCTGAGTTTTCAGTACTTC
CASSPIAGGLSFQYF
>few|TRBV6-1|.|TRBJ2-5
TGTGCCAGCGTGGGGGGTTTTATAGAGACCCAGTACTTC
CASVGGFIETQYF
>.|TRBV3-1|TRBD1|TRBJ2-7
TGTGCCAGCAGCCAATCACAGGGGCAGTACTACGAGCAGTACTTC
CASSQSQGQYYEQYF
>many|TRBV25-1|.|TRBJ2-7
TGTGCCAGCAGTGAAGCCCTTCGCGAGCAGTACTTC
CASSEALREQYF
>.|TRBV6-6|.|TRBJ2-4
TGTGCCAGCAGTCCCGGGGAGGTAGACATTCAGTACTTC
CASSPGEVDIQYF
>.|TRBV6-2/TRBV6-3|TRBD1|TRBJ2-6
TGTGCCAGCAGTTACTTACTGGACAGGGACTCAAACATCCTGACTTTC
CASSYLLDRDSNILTF